This TCR beta chain was obtained from a study of metastatic and nonmetastatic thyroid tumors. Not a single patient had been given any form of treatment at any point before undergoing thyroid surgery. Relative to its sample, this clone is medium-sized. Via MiXCR, TCRdb re-called the PCR reads. The sample holds about 8,600 clones, around 28% seen once. Trimming cost V 2 bases and J 2 bases, with 10 bases left between them. Germline V lookup: CDR1 SGHTA, CDR2 FQGNSA. The CDR3 sequence is 14 residues long. The sequenced sample consisted of adjacent normal tissue. The TCR comes from a female donor with papillary thyroid cancer or a benign thyroid nodule (not recorded which). Some clones in this sample may be carry-over from other donors' samples. The chain has TRBV7-2 and TRBJ2-7; D is possibly TRBD1 (6 bases). Here the CDR3 reads CASSLTGQPYEQYF. Here the CDR3 DNA reads TGTGCCAGCAGCTTAACAGGACAGCCCTACGAGCAGTACTTC.